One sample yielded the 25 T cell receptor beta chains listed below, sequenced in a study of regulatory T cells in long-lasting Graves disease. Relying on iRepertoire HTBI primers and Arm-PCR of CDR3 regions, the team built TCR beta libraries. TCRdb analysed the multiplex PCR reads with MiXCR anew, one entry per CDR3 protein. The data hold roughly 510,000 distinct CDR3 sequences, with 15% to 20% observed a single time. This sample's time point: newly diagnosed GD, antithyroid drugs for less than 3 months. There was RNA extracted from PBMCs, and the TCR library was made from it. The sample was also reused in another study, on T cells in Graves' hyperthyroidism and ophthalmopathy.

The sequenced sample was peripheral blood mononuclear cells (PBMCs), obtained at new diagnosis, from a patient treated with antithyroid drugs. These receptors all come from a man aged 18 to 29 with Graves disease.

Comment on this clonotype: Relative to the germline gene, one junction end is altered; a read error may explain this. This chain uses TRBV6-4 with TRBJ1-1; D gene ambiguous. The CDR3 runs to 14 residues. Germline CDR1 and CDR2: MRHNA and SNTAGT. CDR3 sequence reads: CASSYSQANTEAFF. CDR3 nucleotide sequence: TGTGCCAGCAGTTACTCACAAGCGAACACTGAAGCTTTCTTT.

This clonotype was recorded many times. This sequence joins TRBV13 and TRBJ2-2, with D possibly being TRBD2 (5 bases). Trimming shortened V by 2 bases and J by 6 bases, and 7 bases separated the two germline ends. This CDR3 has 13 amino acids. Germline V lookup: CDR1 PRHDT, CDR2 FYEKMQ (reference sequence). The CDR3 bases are TGTGCCAGCAGCTTACAGGACTCCGGGGAGCTGTTTTTT. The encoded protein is CASSLQDSGELFF.

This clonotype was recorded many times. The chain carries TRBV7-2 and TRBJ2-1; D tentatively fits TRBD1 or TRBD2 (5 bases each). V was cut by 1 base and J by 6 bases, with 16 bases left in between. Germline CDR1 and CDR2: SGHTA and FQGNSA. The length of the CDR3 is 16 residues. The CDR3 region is CASSLGRGDASNEQFF. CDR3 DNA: TGTGCCAGCAGCTTAGGAAGAGGGGACGCAAGCAATGAGCAGTTCTTC.

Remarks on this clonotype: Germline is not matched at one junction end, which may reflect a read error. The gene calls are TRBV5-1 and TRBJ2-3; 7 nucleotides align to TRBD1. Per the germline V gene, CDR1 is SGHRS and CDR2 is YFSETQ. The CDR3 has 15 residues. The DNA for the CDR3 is TGCGCCAGCAGCTTCACGGGACAGAGCACAGATATGCAGTATTTT. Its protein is CASSFTGQSTDMQYF. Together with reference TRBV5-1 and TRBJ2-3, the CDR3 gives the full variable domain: KAGVTQTPRYLIKTRGQQVTLSCSPISGHRSVSWYQQTPGQGLQFLFEYFSETQRNKGNFPGRFSGRQFSNSRSEMNVSTLELGDSALYLCASSFTGQSTDMQYFGPGTRLTVL.

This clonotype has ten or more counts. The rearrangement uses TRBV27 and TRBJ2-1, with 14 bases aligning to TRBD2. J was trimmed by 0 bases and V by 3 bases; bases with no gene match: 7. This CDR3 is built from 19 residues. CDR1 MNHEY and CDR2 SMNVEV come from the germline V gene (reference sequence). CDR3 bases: TGTGCCAGCAGTTTGACTAGCGGGGGGGGGATTCGCTCCTACAATGAGCAGTTCTTC. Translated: CASSLTSGGGIRSYNEQFF.

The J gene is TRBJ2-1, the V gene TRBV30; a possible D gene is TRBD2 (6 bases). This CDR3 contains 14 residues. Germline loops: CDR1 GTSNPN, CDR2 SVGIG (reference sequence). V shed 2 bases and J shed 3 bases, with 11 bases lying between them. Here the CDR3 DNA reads TGTGCCTGGAGTCTGGCGGGAATCTACAATGAGCAGTTCTTC. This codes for CAWSLAGIYNEQFF.

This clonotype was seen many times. CDR3 coding DNA: TGTGCCAGCGGTTCAGGGGCGTTCAATGAGCAGTTCTTC. Protein product: CASGSGAFNEQFF. The chain employs TRBV12-3 or TRBV12-4 and TRBJ2-1, with D perhaps matching TRBD1 (6 bases). This CDR3 contains 13 residues. With 8 bases removed from V and 6 bases from J, the gap between germline ends came to 14 bases.

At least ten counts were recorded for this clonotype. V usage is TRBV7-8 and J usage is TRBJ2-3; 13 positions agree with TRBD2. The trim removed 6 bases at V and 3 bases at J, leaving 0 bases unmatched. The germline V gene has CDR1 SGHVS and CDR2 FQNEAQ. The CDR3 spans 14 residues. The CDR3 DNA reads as TGTGCCAGCAGACTAGCGGGAGGGACAGATACGCAGTATTTT. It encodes CASRLAGGTDTQYF.

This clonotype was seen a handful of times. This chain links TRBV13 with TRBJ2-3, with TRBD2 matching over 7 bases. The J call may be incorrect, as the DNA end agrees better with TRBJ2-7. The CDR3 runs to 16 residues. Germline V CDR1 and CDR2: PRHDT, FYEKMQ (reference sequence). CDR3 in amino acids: CASSLFSGTPSYEQYF. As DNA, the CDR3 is TGTGCCAGCAGCTTGTTCAGCGGGACCCCCTCCTACGAGCAGTACTTC.

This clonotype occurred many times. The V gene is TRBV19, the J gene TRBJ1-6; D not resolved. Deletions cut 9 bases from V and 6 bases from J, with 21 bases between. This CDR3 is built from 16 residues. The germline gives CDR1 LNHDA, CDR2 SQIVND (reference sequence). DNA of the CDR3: TGTGCCAGCATAAAGACCGCGGACGGGCTTAATTCACCCCTCCACTTT. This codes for CASIKTADGLNSPLHF.

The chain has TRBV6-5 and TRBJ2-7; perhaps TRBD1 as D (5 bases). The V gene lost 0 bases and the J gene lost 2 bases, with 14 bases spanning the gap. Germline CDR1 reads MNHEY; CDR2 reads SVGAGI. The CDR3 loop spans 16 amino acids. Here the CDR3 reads CASSYSSAGYAYEQYF. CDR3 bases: TGTGCCAGCAGTTACTCATCGGCAGGGTACGCCTACGAGCAGTACTTC.

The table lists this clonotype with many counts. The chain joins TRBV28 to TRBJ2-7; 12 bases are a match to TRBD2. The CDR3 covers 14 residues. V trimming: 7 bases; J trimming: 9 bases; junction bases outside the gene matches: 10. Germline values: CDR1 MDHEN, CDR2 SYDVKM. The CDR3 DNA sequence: TGTGCCAGCAACCCTAGCGGGAGGGCCGGCGGGCAGTACTTC. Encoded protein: CASNPSGRAGGQYF.

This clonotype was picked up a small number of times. The CDR3 DNA reads TGTGCCAGCCCCGGGGGCGGTCTGAACACTGAAGCTTTCTTT. It specifies CASPGGGLNTEAFF. J is TRBJ1-1 and V is TRBV7-9; D may be TRBD1 (6 bases). V shed 8 bases and J shed 0 bases, with 13 bases lying between them. Looked up from germline, CDR1 is SEHNR and CDR2 is FQNEAQ (reference sequence). The CDR3 is 14 amino acids. The full variable domain, in which reference TRBV7-9 and TRBJ1-1 provide the parts outside the CDR3, is DTGVSQNPRHKITKRGQNVTFRCDPISEHNRLYWYRQTLGQGPEFLTYFQNEAQLEKSRLLSDRFSAERPKGSFSTLEIQRTEQGDSAMYLCASPGGGLNTEAFFGQGTRLTVV.

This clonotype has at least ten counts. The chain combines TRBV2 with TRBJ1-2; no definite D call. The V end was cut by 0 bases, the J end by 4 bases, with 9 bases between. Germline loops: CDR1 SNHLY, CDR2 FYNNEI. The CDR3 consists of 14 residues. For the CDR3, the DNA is TGTGCCAGCAGTGAAGCGGGGAAGGGCTATGGCTACACCTTC. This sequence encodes CASSEAGKGYGYTF.

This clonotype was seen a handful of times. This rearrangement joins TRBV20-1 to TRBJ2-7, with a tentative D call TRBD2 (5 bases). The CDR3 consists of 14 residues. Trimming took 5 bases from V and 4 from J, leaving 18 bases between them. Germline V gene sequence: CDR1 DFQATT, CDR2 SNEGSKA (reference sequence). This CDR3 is CSASRRTATYEQYF. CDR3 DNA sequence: TGCAGTGCTTCACGGAGGACGGCTACATACGAGCAGTACTTC.

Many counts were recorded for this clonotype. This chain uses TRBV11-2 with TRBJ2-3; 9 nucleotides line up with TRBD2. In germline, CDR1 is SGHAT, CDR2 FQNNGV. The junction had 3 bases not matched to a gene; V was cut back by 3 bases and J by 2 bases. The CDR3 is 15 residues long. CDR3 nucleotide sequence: TGTGCCAGCAGCTTGACTAGCGGTACCACAGATACGCAGTATTTT. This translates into CASSLTSGTTDTQYF.

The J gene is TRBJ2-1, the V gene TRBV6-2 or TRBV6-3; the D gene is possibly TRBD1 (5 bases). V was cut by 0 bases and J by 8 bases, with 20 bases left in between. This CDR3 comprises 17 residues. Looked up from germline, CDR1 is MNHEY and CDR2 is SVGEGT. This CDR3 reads CASSYSGASPRGDEQFF. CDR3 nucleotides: TGTGCCAGCAGTTACTCTGGGGCCAGCCCCCGTGGGGATGAGCAGTTCTTC.

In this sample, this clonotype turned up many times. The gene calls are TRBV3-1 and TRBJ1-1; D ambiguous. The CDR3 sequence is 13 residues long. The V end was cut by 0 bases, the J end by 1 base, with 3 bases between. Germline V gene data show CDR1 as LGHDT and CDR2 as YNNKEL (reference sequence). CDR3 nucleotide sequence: TGTGCCAGCAGCCAAGAAGGGAACACTGAAGCTTTCTTT. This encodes CASSQEGNTEAFF.

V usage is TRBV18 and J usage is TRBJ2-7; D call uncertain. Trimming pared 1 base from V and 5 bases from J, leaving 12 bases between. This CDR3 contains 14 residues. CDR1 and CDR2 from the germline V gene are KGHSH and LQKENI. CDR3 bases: TGTGCCAGCTCACCACAGGAGTCCGGCCACGAGCAGTACTTC. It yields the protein CASSPQESGHEQYF.

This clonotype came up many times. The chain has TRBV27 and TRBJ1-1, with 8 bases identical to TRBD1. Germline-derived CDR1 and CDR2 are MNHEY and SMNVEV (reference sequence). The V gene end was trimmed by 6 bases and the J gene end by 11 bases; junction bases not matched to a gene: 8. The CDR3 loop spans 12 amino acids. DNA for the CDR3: TGTGCCAGCAGGGGTGACAGGGGTTGGGCTTTCTTT. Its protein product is CASRGDRGWAFF.

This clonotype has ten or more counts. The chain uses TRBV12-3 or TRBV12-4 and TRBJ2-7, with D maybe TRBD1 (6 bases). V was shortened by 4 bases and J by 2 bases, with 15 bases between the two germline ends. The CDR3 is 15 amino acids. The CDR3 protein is CASSSSDRYPYEQYF. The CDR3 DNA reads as TGTGCCAGCAGTTCCTCCGACAGGTACCCCTACGAGCAGTACTTC.

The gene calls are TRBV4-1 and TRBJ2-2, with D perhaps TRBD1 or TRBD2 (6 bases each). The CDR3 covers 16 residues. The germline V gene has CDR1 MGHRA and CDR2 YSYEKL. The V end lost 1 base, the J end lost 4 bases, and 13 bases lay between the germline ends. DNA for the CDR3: TGCGCCAGCAGCCAAGTTTATGGGGGGCCCACCGGGGAGCTGTTTTTT. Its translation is CASSQVYGGPTGELFF.

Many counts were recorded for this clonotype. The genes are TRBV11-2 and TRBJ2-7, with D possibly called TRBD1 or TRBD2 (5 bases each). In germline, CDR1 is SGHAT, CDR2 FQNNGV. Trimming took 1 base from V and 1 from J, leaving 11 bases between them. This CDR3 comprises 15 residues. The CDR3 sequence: CASSLAGTQSYEQYF. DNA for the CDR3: TGTGCCAGCAGCTTAGCCGGGACGCAATCCTACGAGCAGTACTTC.

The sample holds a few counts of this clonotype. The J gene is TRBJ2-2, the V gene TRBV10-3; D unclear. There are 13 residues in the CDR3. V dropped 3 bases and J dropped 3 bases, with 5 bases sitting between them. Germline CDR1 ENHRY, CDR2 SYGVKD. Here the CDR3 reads CAISEEDTGELFF. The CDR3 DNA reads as TGTGCCATCAGTGAAGAGGACACCGGGGAGCTGTTTTTT.

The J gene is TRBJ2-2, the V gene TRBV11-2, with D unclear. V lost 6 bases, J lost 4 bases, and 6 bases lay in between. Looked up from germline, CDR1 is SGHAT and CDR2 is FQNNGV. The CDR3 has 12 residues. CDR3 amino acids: CASSHSTGELFF. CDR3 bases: TGTGCCAGCAGTCACAGCACCGGGGAGCTGTTTTTT.